This entry is about one T cell receptor beta chain. This record belongs to a study of blood T cell repertoires in COVID-19. The overall study: Samples of COVID-19 (acute and convalescent) were obtained from the United States, Italy and Spain. T cells, B-cell-depleted T cells, or PBMCs provided the cDNA or gDNA that served as material.

In the study's own analysis: Reference gene primer amplification yielded estimated nucleated cell counts. The table came from immunoSEQ multiplex PCR; TCRdb's copy has only in-frame clones and leaves some out. That table is the source of V, J and clone size, and D and trimming were worked out from the DNA. This table has around 65,000 clones, roughly 79% appearing once. The length of the CDR3 is 12 residues. Trimming stripped 6 bases from V and 0 bases from J, with 3 bases between. Material for sequencing was peripheral blood. The source is a human donor in a cohort sampled during active COVID-19. V gene TRBV12-3 or TRBV12-4 combines with J gene TRBJ1-5; no reliable D call. The CDR3 sequence is CASRYSNQPQHF. DNA of the CDR3: TGTGCCAGCAGGTATAGCAATCAGCCCCAGCATTTT.